This is a list of T cell receptor beta chains from one sample in a study of cytotoxic CD8 clonotypes in ibrutinib-treated CLL. The repertoire was sequenced with immunoSEQ multiplex PCR; TCRdb's copy has only in-frame clones and lacks some. The data contain tens of thousands of clones, 50% to 80% of them seen just once; the ten biggest clones take up roughly a fifth. Material: PBMCs, obtained after 24 months of ibrutinib treatment. These receptors were taken from a human donor with chronic lymphocytic leukemia. Both conserved end residues are part of each CDR3. The order of the fields is CDR3 length, J gene, D gene, clone size, V gene, CDR3 DNA, CDR3 protein. D genes are given only for firm matches. The size entry is marked missing in some rows and otherwise reads once, few, many or a size class.

>13|TRBJ2-2|-|many|TRBV7-7
TGTGCTAGCAGCAGAGACGAGAGAGGGGAGCTGTTTTTT
CASSRDERGELFF
>16|TRBJ2-7|-|-|TRBV10-3
TGTGCCATCAGTAAGACCCCAGGGCAGGGATCCTACGAGCAGTACTTC
CAISKTPGQGSYEQYF
>13|TRBJ1-4|TRBD1|many|TRBV7-9
TGTGCCAGCAGCTGGGACAGTAATGAAAAACTGTTTTTT
CASSWDSNEKLFF
>15|TRBJ2-7|TRBD1|-|TRBV18
TGTGCCAGCTCACCCTATGGACAGGGTAACCACGAGCAGTACTTC
CASSPYGQGNHEQYF
>15|TRBJ2-1|TRBD1|-|TRBV7-3
TGTGCCAGCAGCTTAGTTGGACAGGGAAACAATGAGCAGTTCTTC
CASSLVGQGNNEQFF
>14|TRBJ2-3|TRBD1|few|TRBV2
TGTGCCAGCCGAAGACAGGGGAGCACAGATACGCAGTATTTT
CASRRQGSTDTQYF
>15|TRBJ1-2|TRBD1|-|TRBV18
TGTGCCAGCTCAGAGGGACAGGAGATTAACTATGGCTACACCTTC
CASSEGQEINYGYTF
>18|TRBJ2-7|TRBD1|-|TRBV27
TGTGCCAGCAGTTTCGACGCCTCTAACAGGGGGCGAGCCTACGAGCAGTACTTC
CASSFDASNRGRAYEQYF
>18|TRBJ2-6|-|-|TRBV7-8
TGTGCCAGCAGCTCAGGGAGGGGGTTCGTAACTGGGGCCAACGTCCTGACTTTC
CASSSGRGFVTGANVLTF
>15|TRBJ1-5|-|-|TRBV5-1
TGCGCCAGCAGCTTGGCGGGGTCAGGCAATCAGCCCCAGCATTTT
CASSLAGSGNQPQHF
>17|TRBJ1-3|-|once|TRBV21-1
TGTGCCAGCAGCAAAAAGGGGGGGACTACTCGTCGACACACCATATATTTT
CASSKKGGTTRRHTIYF
>16|TRBJ2-2|-|-|TRBV6-6
TGTGCCAGCAGTTACCACGGGACACCTAACACCGGGGAGCTGTTTTTT
CASSYHGTPNTGELFF
>13|TRBJ1-2|TRBD1|few|TRBV5-6
TGTGCCAGCAGCCCGACAGGGACCTATGGCTACACCTTC
CASSPTGTYGYTF
>14|TRBJ1-6|TRBD1|-|TRBV25-1
TGTGCCACCTCGCCGACAGGGGTCATTTCACCCCTCCACTTT
CATSPTGVISPLHF
>15|TRBJ2-2|TRBD1|-|TRBV2
TGTGCCAGCAGGGGCCAGGGGGCGGGAACCGGGGAGCTGTTTTTT
CASRGQGAGTGELFF
>14|TRBJ1-2|TRBD1|-|TRBV5-1
TGCGCCAGCAGCGCAGGGGGCCGGGACTATGGCTACACCTTC
CASSAGGRDYGYTF
>14|TRBJ1-4|-|-|TRBV28
TGTGCCAGCAGCGAACAGGGTTTTGGTGAAAAACTGTTTTTT
CASSEQGFGEKLFF
>15|TRBJ2-7|TRBD2|-|TRBV9
TGTGCCAGCAGTCCCCTAGCGGGAGCTTACTACGAGCAGTACTTC
CASSPLAGAYYEQYF
>12|TRBJ1-1|-|few|TRBV18
TGTGCCAGCTCACCAGGGGGGCCGGGAGCTTTCTTT
CASSPGGPGAFF
>14|TRBJ1-6|-|-|TRBV10-3
TGTGCCATCCAACTGGGGGGTAGTAATTCACCCCTCCACTTT
CAIQLGGSNSPLHF
>12|TRBJ2-7|TRBD1|few|TRBV7-9
TGTGCCAGCAGCTTAGTGGGACAGTTGCAGTACTTC
CASSLVGQLQYF
>16|TRBJ2-7|-|-|TRBV7-9
TGTGCCAGCAGCACCTACTCACCACGGACCTCCTACGAGCAGTACTTC
CASSTYSPRTSYEQYF
>14|TRBJ2-3|-|-|TRBV7-2
TGTGCCAGCAGCCGAGGCAGCGACACAGATACGCAGTATTTT
CASSRGSDTDTQYF
>13|TRBJ1-2|-|few|TRBV5-6
TGTGCCAGCAGCTCCCCCCCCTGGGATGGCTACACCTTC
CASSSPPWDGYTF
>17|TRBJ1-3|-|few|TRBV5-5
TGTGCCAGCAGCTTCAGGCAGCAGGGACTCTCTGGAAACACCATATATTTT
CASSFRQQGLSGNTIYF
>11|TRBJ1-2|-|-|TRBV30
TGTGCCTGGGGCAGGGCCTATGGCTACACCTTC
CAWGRAYGYTF
>14|TRBJ1-1|-|few|TRBV19
TGTGCCAGTCCGATCCCAGGGGAGGGCACTGAAGCTTTCTTT
CASPIPGEGTEAFF
>15|TRBJ1-4|-|once|TRBV5-1
TGCGCCAGCAGCTTGACCGGGACATCGAATGAAAAACTGTTTTTT
CASSLTGTSNEKLFF
>16|TRBJ2-1|TRBD2|-|TRBV2
TGTGCCAGCAGTCGAAATAGCGGGAGGACCTACAATGAGCAGTTCTTC
CASSRNSGRTYNEQFF
>11|TRBJ2-7|-|-|TRBV10-3
TGTGCCGGTGGGGGCTCCTACGAGCAGTACTTC
CAGGGSYEQYF
>15|TRBJ2-1|TRBD1|few|TRBV7-3
TGTGCCAGCAGCTTAACCGGACAGGGCACGGATGAGCAGTTCTTC
CASSLTGQGTDEQFF
>13|TRBJ2-5|-|few|TRBV29-1
TGCAGCGTTGATCAGAATTTCCAAGAGACCCAGTACTTC
CSVDQNFQETQYF
>11|TRBJ1-2|-|-|TRBV14
TGTGCCAGCAGCCAAGACAGGGGCTACACCTTC
CASSQDRGYTF
>12|TRBJ1-5|TRBD1|-|TRBV28
TGTGCCAGTGAGACAGGGCTTCAGCCCCAGCATTTT
CASETGLQPQHF
>15|TRBJ1-2|-|-|TRBV6-5
TGTGCCAGCAGTTACTCTCGGGCAGTTAACTATGGCTACACCTTC
CASSYSRAVNYGYTF
>15|TRBJ2-4|-|few|TRBV7-9
TGTGCCAGCAGCTCCATGGGGGGCCTTGGCAACATTCAGTACTTC
CASSSMGGLGNIQYF
>13|TRBJ2-7|-|-|TRBV28
TGTGCCAGCAGTTTAGGGACATCTCGCGAGCAGTACTTC
CASSLGTSREQYF
>12|TRBJ2-5|-|-|TRBV7-2
TGTGCCAGCAGCTCGACAGCAGAGGCCCAGTACTTC
CASSSTAEAQYF
>13|TRBJ1-5|-|-|TRBV5-4
TGTGCCAGCAGCTTAGATAGGGATCAGCCCCAGCATTTT
CASSLDRDQPQHF
>17|TRBJ1-4|-|-|TRBV7-6
TGTGCCAGCAGCGCCCGGGGGGGAAGGGCAACTAATGAAAAACTGTTTTTT
CASSARGGRATNEKLFF
>14|TRBJ2-1|TRBD2|-|TRBV29-1
TGCAGCGTTGACGGCGGGAGCTCCTACAATGAGCAGTTCTTC
CSVDGGSSYNEQFF
>15|TRBJ2-7|-|-|TRBV7-9
TGTGCCAGCAGCCTCACGGACAGCCCCATCTACGAGCAGTACTTC
CASSLTDSPIYEQYF
>11|TRBJ1-1|-|-|TRBV27
TGTGCCAGCAGTTCCGGCCGCCTGGCTTTCTTT
CASSSGRLAFF